Each of the 32 T cell receptor beta chains below was sequenced from the same sample in a study of T-cell reconstitution after alpha-beta-depleted transplantation in children. A TCRbeta library incorporating unique molecular identifiers was prepared. TCRdb processed the PCR reads anew with MiXCR; each CDR3 protein has one entry. This repertoire shows hundreds of thousands of distinct CDR3 sequences, around 13% found once; its top ten account for about 0.77%. Sequenced here: PBMCs, sampled before TCRalphabeta/CD19-depleted stem cell transplant. Every receptor here comes from a girl aged 2-10 years with congenital amegakaryocytic thrombocytopenia, due to receive a stem cell transplant.

There are a few counts of this clonotype. V usage is TRBV5-1 and J usage is TRBJ2-1, with 10 bases that match TRBD2. Trimming cost V 3 bases and J 8 bases; bases outside gene matches: 17. The CDR3 is 18 residues long. Germline V gene sequence: CDR1 SGHRS, CDR2 YFSETQ. DNA of the CDR3: TGCGCCAGCAGCTCGAAACGGGGTTTTAGCGGGGGGATGGATGAGCAGTTCTTC. Protein: CASSSKRGFSGGMDEQFF.

This clonotype was seen just once. The gene calls are TRBV2 and TRBJ2-1; 9 bases line up with TRBD2. The CDR3 has 14 amino acids. V dropped 3 bases and J dropped 5; count of bases not matched to a gene: 2. The germline gives CDR1 SNHLY, CDR2 FYNNEI. The CDR3 spells CASSDGLANNEQFF. The CDR3 bases are TGTGCCAGCAGTGACGGACTAGCGAACAATGAGCAGTTCTTC. Complete variable domain (other parts from reference TRBV2 and TRBJ2-1): EPEVTQTPSHQVTQMGQEVILRCVPISNHLYFYWYRQILGQKVEFLVSFYNNEISEKSEIFDDQFSVERPDGSNFTLKIRSTKLEDSAMYFCASSDGLANNEQFFGPGTRLTVL.

The chain couples TRBV7-2 to TRBJ2-1; D gene uncertain. With 1 base removed from V and 8 bases from J, the gap between germline ends came to 9 bases. Germline-derived CDR1 and CDR2 are SGHTA and FQGNSA. CDR3 length equals 13 residues. CDR3 sequence reads: CASSLGRLDEQFF. CDR3 in DNA: TGTGCCAGCAGCTTAGGGCGTCTGGATGAGCAGTTCTTC.

The rearrangement joins TRBV6-5 to TRBJ2-5, with unresolved D. The CDR3 extends over 14 amino acids. Deletions cut 3 bases from V and 3 bases from J, with 11 bases between. CDR1 and CDR2 (germline): MNHEY, SVGAGI. The CDR3 loop is CASSYGRKEETQYF. CDR3 coding DNA: TGTGCCAGCAGTTATGGGCGGAAAGAAGAGACCCAGTACTTC.

This clonotype was counted many times. V usage is TRBV29-1 and J usage is TRBJ1-4, with D unclear. Between the trimmed V and J ends, which lost 6 bases and 2 bases, there was a span of 7 bases. The germline V gene encodes CDR1 SQVTM and CDR2 ANQGSEA. CDR3 length: 12 amino acids. CDR3 nucleotide sequence: TGCAGCGTCCGGATTACTAATGAAAAACTGTTTTTT. Translation gives CSVRITNEKLFF.

The chain joins TRBV27 to TRBJ2-7; D is undetermined. CDR3 length: 13 residues. The V and J ends lost 3 bases and 6 bases respectively, with 12 bases between them. The germline gives CDR1 MNHEY, CDR2 SMNVEV (reference sequence). The CDR3 sequence: CASSFGPVGEQYF. DNA for the CDR3: TGTGCCAGCAGTTTCGGCCCGGTGGGCGAGCAGTACTTC.

This clonotype was seen a handful of times. J is TRBJ1-2 and V is TRBV10-3; the D is unclear. The ends were cut back, 10 bases at V and 7 bases at J, with 10 bases in the middle. CDR1 ENHRY and CDR2 SYGVKD come from the germline V gene. The CDR3 has 10 residues. The CDR3 DNA reads TGTGCCACCTTTGGGGTTGGCTACACCTTC. This encodes CATFGVGYTF.

The table lists this clonotype with many counts. The J gene is TRBJ1-2, the V gene TRBV6-4, with 10 bases lining up with TRBD1. Germline CDR1 MRHNA, CDR2 SNTAGT. V lost 5 bases and J lost 8; bases outside the gene matches: 14. The length of the CDR3 is 16 residues. In DNA form, the CDR3 reads TGTGCCAGCAGTCACGCTCCGGGACAGGGGCGAAAGGGCTACACCTTC. Its protein product is CASSHAPGQGRKGYTF.

The chain combines TRBV15 with TRBJ2-2; no clear D gene. In germline, CDR1 is LNHNV, CDR2 YYDKDF (reference sequence). Deletions cut 1 base from V and 6 bases from J, with 12 bases between. This CDR3 comprises 15 residues. CDR3 nucleotide sequence: TGTGCCACCAGCAGAGTGCCCCTCATCGCCGGGGAGCTGTTTTTT. Amino acid sequence: CATSRVPLIAGELFF.

This clonotype came up a few times. The chain carries TRBV7-8 and TRBJ2-7, with D unclear. The CDR3 runs 13 residues. Germline-derived CDR1 and CDR2 are SGHVS and FQNEAQ. The V gene lost 6 bases and the J gene lost 4 bases, with 13 bases spanning the gap. CDR3 sequence (DNA): TGTGCCAGCAGGCCTACGGATAAGTACGAGCAGTACTTC. Translation: CASRPTDKYEQYF. The whole variable domain, filled in from reference TRBV7-8 and TRBJ2-7, reads GAGVSQSPRYKVAKRGQDVALRCDPISGHVSLFWYQQALGQGPEFLTYFQNEAQLDKSGLPSDRFFAERPEGSVSTLKIQRTQQEDSAVYLCASRPTDKYEQYFGPGTRLTVT.

This clonotype was seen more than once but under ten times. The genes are TRBV10-3 and TRBJ2-6, with unresolved D. This CDR3 comprises 16 residues. From germline, CDR1 is ENHRY and CDR2 SYGVKD. V was pared by 6 bases and J by 0 bases, with 12 bases between. CDR3 nucleotide sequence: TGTGCCATCAGCCACCTCTCCGACTCTGGGGCCAACGTCCTGACTTTC. Its protein is CAISHLSDSGANVLTF.

This clonotype came up many times. This chain connects TRBV6-6 to TRBJ1-4; maybe TRBD1 (6 bases). The CDR3 is 13 residues long. Trimming took 5 bases from V and 11 from J, leaving 15 bases between them. Germline assignment: CDR1 MNHNY and CDR2 SVGAGI (reference sequence). DNA of the CDR3: TGTGCCAGCAGTAACAATAGACAGGACAAACTGTTTTTT. Encoded protein: CASSNNRQDKLFF.

Ten or more counts support this clonotype. The J gene is TRBJ1-1, the V gene TRBV5-1; D perhaps matches TRBD1 (5 bases). The CDR3 consists of 14 residues. V lost 2 bases and J lost 2, with 10 bases in between. Germline assignment: CDR1 SGHRS and CDR2 YFSETQ. The CDR3, as DNA: TGCGCCAGCAGCTTTGAGCAGGGTAACACTGAAGCTTTCTTT. This sequence encodes CASSFEQGNTEAFF.

This chain connects TRBV7-2 to TRBJ1-1, with D tentatively TRBD1 (6 bases). The CDR3 has 14 amino acids. V lost 5 bases and J lost 4, with 14 bases in between. Germline V gene data show CDR1 as SGHTA and CDR2 as FQGNSA. CDR3 nucleotides: TGTGCCAGCAGCCGATCAGGGGTGGGCACTGAAGCTTTCTTT. It yields the protein CASSRSGVGTEAFF.

As for this clonotype: This may be a read error, as it is one base from a much larger clone. The chain combines TRBV5-1 with TRBJ2-1, with D perhaps matching TRBD1 or TRBD2 (5 bases each). The germline gives CDR1 SGHRS, CDR2 YFSETQ. The V end was cut by 10 bases, the J end by 5 bases, with 19 bases between. The CDR3 has 14 residues. This chain's CDR3 is CARTPGPSNNEQFF. CDR3 DNA: TGCGCCCGCACCCCGGGACCAAGCAACAATGAGCAGTTCTTC.

This clonotype has just a few counts. The V gene is TRBV6-5, the J gene TRBJ2-5, with D possibly being TRBD1 (6 bases). The germline V gene has CDR1 MNHEY and CDR2 SVGAGI. Between the trimmed V and J ends, which lost 0 bases and 1 base, there was a span of 9 bases. The length of the CDR3 is 15 residues. The CDR3 sequence: CASSYSGQFQETQYF. The CDR3 DNA is TGTGCCAGCAGTTACTCTGGACAGTTCCAAGAGACCCAGTACTTC.

The chain joins TRBV5-1 to TRBJ2-7; tentatively, D is TRBD1 or TRBD2 (5 bases each). This CDR3 is 14 amino acids long. V lost 0 bases and J lost 3, with 10 bases in between. Germline CDR1 SGHRS, CDR2 YFSETQ. The CDR3 is CASSLAEGRYEQYF. CDR3 DNA: TGCGCCAGCAGCTTGGCCGAGGGGCGCTACGAGCAGTACTTC.

The table lists this clonotype with many counts. The chain uses TRBV4-1 and TRBJ1-4, with 9 bases fitting TRBD1. The germline gives CDR1 MGHRA, CDR2 YSYEKL. V lost 5 bases to trimming and J lost 7 bases; unmatched junction nucleotides: 5. The CDR3 is 14 amino acids. The CDR3 here is CASSLQGAGEKLFF. DNA of the CDR3: TGCGCCAGCAGCTTACAGGGGGCCGGTGAAAAACTGTTTTTT.

The V call is TRBV5-1, the J call TRBJ1-2; no firm D call. The V end lost 7 bases, the J end lost 0 bases, and 13 bases lay between the germline ends. This CDR3 contains 14 residues. The germline V gene has CDR1 SGHRS and CDR2 YFSETQ. The CDR3 is CASGPAAANYGYTF. The CDR3 nucleotides read TGCGCCAGCGGACCCGCAGCTGCTAACTATGGCTACACCTTC.

There are a few counts of this clonotype. The chain employs TRBV24-1 and TRBJ2-3, with no clear D. There are 18 residues in the CDR3. The V end lost 4 bases, the J end lost 0 bases, and 19 bases lay between the germline ends. Germline V gives CDR1 KGHDR, CDR2 SFDVKD. The CDR3 nucleotides are TGTGCCACCAGTGAATACGTAGCTGGTCGCTTCAGCACAGATACGCAGTATTTT. It yields the protein CATSEYVAGRFSTDTQYF.

This clonotype has at least ten counts. This chain connects TRBV29-1 to TRBJ1-1; D gene unclear. Trimming cost V 0 bases and J 8 bases, with 13 bases left between them. Germline loops: CDR1 SQVTM, CDR2 ANQGSEA. This CDR3 has 13 amino acids. CDR3 sequence (DNA): TGCAGCGTTGAAGAAAGATCGGGAACCGAAGCTTTCTTT. Translating it yields CSVEERSGTEAFF.

This clonotype was seen repeatedly, ten times or more. V is TRBV4-1 and J is TRBJ2-1; 12 bases align to TRBD2. The CDR3 is made up of 18 amino acids. CDR1 and CDR2 (germline): MGHRA, YSYEKL. The ends lost 4 bases at V and 5 bases at J; junction bases unmatched: 12. CDR3 sequence (DNA): TGCGCCAGCAGCCTCCAGGAGACTAGCGGGAGTGAACACAATGAGCAGTTCTTC. Translated: CASSLQETSGSEHNEQFF.

This clonotype was counted ten times or more. This chain links TRBV20-1 with TRBJ2-6; a weak D match, TRBD2 (5 bases). CDR3 size: 15 residues. Per the germline V gene, CDR1 is DFQATT and CDR2 is SNEGSKA (reference sequence). V dropped 6 bases and J dropped 7 bases, with 19 bases sitting between them. The CDR3 here is CSAPGSPTAANVLTF. The CDR3 coding sequence is TGCAGTGCCCCGGGGTCCCCCACAGCAGCCAACGTCCTGACTTTC.

This clonotype was picked up many times. Written as DNA, the CDR3 is TGTGCCAGCAGCTTCGGGGTCGGGTCCTACAATGAGCAGTTCTTC. Translating it yields CASSFGVGSYNEQFF. V gene TRBV5-6 combines with J gene TRBJ2-1; possible D gene TRBD2, 5 bases. The CDR3 contains 15 residues. The V and J ends lost 2 bases and 1 base respectively, with 10 bases between them. CDR1 SGHDT and CDR2 YYEEEE come from the germline V gene.

This clonotype was detected ten times or more. The genes are TRBV7-9 and TRBJ2-1; D unclear. Trimming left V 1 base short and J 7 bases short, with 11 bases between. The germline V gene encodes CDR1 SEHNR and CDR2 FQNEAQ (reference sequence). The CDR3 runs 14 residues. In nucleotides, the CDR3 is TGTGCCAGCAGCTTAGTGGTTGGGAAAAATGAGCAGTTCTTC. Its translation is CASSLVVGKNEQFF.

This clonotype was recorded at least ten times. The rearrangement joins TRBV5-8 to TRBJ1-2, with a weak D call TRBD1 (6 bases). V shed 2 bases and J shed 4 bases, with 15 bases lying between them. The CDR3 sequence is 15 residues long. Germline values: CDR1 SGHTS, CDR2 YDEGEE. The DNA of the CDR3 is TGTGCCAGCAGCTTTAACAGGGTGGCAGGCTATGGCTACACCTTC. Its translation is CASSFNRVAGYGYTF.

The chain carries TRBV15 and TRBJ2-4; D gene unclear. The CDR3 consists of 13 residues. V was pared by 3 bases and J by 8 bases, with 11 bases between. Germline CDR1 LNHNV, CDR2 YYDKDF (reference sequence). The CDR3 DNA reads TGTGCCACCAGCAGCGGGCCCCCCCACATTCAGTACTTC. It encodes CATSSGPPHIQYF.

About this clonotype itself: The DNA is left out, because the CDR3 cannot be placed on it with certainty; the CDR3 is given as TCRdb lists it. This chain links TRBV20-1 with TRBJ2-7; the D call in the table, TRBD1, was not verified against the DNA. Germline V gives CDR1 DFQATT, CDR2 SNEGSKA (reference sequence). With termini counted, the CDR3 has 18 amino acids. This CDR3 is CSASSVRGPYGGSYEQYF.

The chain has TRBV10-3 and TRBJ1-6, with 10 bases identical to TRBD1. CDR3 length: 15 amino acids. Germline lookup yields CDR1 ENHRY and CDR2 SYGVKD. V was pared by 8 bases and J by 8 bases, with 9 bases of the junction left unmatched. CDR3 in DNA: TGTGCCATCCGCAAAGCCGGGACAGGGGATTCACCCCTCCACTTT. As protein: CAIRKAGTGDSPLHF.

This clonotype came up many times. V is TRBV7-2 and J is TRBJ2-4; the match to TRBD1 covers 8 bases. The CDR3 length is 15 residues. J gave up 4 bases and V 1 base, and 3 bases lay outside the gene matches. The germline CDR1 and CDR2 sequences are SGHTA and FQGNSA. This CDR3 reads CASSLDGQGKNIQYF. The CDR3 region has the DNA TGTGCCAGCAGCTTAGACGGACAGGGAAAAAACATTCAGTACTTC.

This clonotype was observed at least ten times. The chain links TRBV5-1 to TRBJ2-1; no definite D call. Germline V gene lookup returns CDR1 SGHRS and CDR2 YFSETQ. The CDR3 contains 14 residues. Trimming shortened V by 0 bases and J by 5 bases, and 9 bases separated the two germline ends. DNA for the CDR3: TGCGCCAGCAGCTTGGCCCACCAAGACAATGAGCAGTTCTTC. This gives the protein CASSLAHQDNEQFF.

V gene TRBV7-9 combines with J gene TRBJ1-1, with 9 bases identical to TRBD1. Germline V gives CDR1 SEHNR, CDR2 FQNEAQ (reference sequence). CDR3 length: 14 amino acids. The trim removed 1 base at V and 11 bases at J, leaving 8 bases unmatched. CDR3 bases: TGTGCCAGCAGCTTAGTATCGGGACAGGGTAGGGCTTTCTTT. Its protein product is CASSLVSGQGRAFF.